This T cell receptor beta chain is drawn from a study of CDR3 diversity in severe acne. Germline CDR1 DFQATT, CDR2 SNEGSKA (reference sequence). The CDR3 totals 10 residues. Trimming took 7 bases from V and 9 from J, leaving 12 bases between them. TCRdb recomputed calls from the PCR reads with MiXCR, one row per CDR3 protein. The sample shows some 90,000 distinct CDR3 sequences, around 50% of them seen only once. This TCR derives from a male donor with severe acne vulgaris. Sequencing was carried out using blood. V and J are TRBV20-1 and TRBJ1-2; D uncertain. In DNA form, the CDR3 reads TGCAGTGTGTCAGTCGAACGCTACACCTTC. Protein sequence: CSVSVERYTF.